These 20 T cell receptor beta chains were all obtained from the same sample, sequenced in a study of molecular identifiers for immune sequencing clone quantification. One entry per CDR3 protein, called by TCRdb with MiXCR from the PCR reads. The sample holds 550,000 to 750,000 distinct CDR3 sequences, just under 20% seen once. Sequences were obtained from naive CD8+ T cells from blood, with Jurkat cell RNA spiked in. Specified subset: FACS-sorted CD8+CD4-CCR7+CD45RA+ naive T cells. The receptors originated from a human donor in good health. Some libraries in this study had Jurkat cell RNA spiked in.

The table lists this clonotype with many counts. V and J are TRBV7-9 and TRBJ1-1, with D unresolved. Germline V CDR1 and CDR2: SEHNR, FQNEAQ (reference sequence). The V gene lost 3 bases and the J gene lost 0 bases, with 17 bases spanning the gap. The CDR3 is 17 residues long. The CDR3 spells CASSLRQEDLMNTEAFF. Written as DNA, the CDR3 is TGTGCCAGCAGCTTGCGCCAGGAGGATCTAATGAACACTGAAGCTTTCTTT.

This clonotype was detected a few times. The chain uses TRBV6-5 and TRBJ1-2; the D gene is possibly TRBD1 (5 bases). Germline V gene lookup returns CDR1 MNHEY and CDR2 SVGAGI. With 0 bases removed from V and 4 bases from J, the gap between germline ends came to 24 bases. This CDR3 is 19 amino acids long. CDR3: CASSYSTAKPTVLGYGYTF. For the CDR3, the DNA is TGTGCCAGCAGTTACTCGACCGCTAAACCGACAGTTTTGGGCTATGGCTACACCTTC.

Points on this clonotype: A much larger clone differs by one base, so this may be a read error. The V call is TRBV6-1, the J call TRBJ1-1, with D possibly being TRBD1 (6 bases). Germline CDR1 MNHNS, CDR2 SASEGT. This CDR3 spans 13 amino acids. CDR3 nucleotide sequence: TGTGCCATCGCCGAGGGGGTGGGCACTGAAGCTCTCTTT. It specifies CAIAEGVGTEALF.

The chain's CDR3 is CASSPQGTTYEQYF. The CDR3 nucleotides are TGTGCCAGCAGTCCACAGGGAACGACATACGAGCAGTACTTC. The rearrangement joins TRBV27 to TRBJ2-7, with TRBD1 as a possible D gene (6 bases). Germline V gene sequence: CDR1 MNHEY, CDR2 SMNVEV (reference sequence). The CDR3 sequence is 14 residues long. V gave up 5 bases and J gave up 4 bases, with 15 bases separating them.

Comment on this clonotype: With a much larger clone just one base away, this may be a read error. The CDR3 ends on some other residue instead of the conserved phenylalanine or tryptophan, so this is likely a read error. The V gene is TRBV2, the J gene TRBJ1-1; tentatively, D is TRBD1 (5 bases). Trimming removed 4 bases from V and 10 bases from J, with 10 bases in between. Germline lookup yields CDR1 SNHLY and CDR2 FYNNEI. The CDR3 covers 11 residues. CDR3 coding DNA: TGTGCCAGCAGTGTGGGGGTAAGAGCTTTCTCT. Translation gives CASSVGVRAFS.

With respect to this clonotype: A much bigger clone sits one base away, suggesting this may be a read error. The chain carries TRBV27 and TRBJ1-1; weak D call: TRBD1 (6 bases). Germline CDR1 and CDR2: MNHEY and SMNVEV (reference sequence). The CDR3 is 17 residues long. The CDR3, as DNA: TGTGCCAGCAGTTTATCTGGTCAATCGAGTCGGGACACTGAAGCTCTCTTT. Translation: CASSLSGQSSRDTEALF.

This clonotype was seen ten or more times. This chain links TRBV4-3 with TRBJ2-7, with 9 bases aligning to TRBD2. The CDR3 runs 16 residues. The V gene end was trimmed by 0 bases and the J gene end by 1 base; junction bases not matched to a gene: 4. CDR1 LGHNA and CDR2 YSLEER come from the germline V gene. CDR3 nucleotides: TGCGCCAGCAGCCAAGAATGGCTAGCGGGATCCTACGAGCAGTACTTC. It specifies CASSQEWLAGSYEQYF.

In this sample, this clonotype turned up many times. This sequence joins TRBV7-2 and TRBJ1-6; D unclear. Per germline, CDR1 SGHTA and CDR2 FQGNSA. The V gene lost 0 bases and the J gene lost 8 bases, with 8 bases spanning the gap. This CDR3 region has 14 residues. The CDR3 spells CASSLAWTDSPLHF. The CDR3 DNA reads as TGTGCCAGCAGCTTAGCTTGGACGGATTCACCCCTCCACTTT.

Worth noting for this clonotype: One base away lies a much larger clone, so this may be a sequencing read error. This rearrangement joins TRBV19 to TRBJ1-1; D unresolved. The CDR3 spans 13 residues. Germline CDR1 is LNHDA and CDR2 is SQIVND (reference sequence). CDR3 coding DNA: TGTGCCAGTAGTATGTACGGGAACGCTGAAGCTTTCTTT. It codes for CASSMYGNAEAFF.

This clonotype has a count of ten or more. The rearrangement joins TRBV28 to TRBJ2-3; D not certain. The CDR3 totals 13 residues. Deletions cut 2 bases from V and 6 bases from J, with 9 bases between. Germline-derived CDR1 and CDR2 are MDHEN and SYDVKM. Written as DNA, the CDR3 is TGTGCCAGCAGTTTAAGGGTACTTGATACGCAGTATTTT. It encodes CASSLRVLDTQYF.

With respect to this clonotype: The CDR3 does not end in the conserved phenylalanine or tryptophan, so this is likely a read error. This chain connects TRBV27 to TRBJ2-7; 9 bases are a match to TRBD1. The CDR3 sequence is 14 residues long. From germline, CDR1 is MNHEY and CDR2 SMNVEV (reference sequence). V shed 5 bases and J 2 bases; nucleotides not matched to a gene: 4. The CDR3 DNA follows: TGTGCCAGCAGTCCCCGGACAGGGGCCTACGAGCAGTACTTG. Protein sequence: CASSPRTGAYEQYL.

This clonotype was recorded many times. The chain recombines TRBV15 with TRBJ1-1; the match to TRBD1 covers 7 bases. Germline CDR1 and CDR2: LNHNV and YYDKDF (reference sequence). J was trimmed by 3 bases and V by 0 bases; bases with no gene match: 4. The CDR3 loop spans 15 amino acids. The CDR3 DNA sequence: TGTGCCACCAGCAGAGACGGCAGGGGGGACACTGAAGCTTTCTTT. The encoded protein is CATSRDGRGDTEAFF.

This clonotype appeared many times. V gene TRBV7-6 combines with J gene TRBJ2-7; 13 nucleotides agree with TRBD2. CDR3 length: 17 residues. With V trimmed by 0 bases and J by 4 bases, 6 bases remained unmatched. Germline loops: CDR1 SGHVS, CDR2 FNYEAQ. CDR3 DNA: TGTGCCAGCAGCTTAGCTCGGACTAGCGGGAGTAATTACGAGCAGTACTTC. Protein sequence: CASSLARTSGSNYEQYF.

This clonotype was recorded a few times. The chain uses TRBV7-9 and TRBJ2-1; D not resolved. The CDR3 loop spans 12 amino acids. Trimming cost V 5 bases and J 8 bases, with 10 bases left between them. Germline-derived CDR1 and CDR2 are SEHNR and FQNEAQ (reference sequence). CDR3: CASSRTGHEQFF. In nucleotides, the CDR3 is TGTGCCAGCAGCCGTACGGGCCATGAGCAGTTCTTC.

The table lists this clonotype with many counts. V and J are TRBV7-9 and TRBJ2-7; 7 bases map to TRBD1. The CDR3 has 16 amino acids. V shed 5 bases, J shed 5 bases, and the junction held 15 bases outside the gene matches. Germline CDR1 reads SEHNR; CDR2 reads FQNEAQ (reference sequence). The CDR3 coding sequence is TGTGCCAGCAGCCCCCCGAATACAGGGGCAGGCGACGAGCAGTACTTC. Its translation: CASSPPNTGAGDEQYF.

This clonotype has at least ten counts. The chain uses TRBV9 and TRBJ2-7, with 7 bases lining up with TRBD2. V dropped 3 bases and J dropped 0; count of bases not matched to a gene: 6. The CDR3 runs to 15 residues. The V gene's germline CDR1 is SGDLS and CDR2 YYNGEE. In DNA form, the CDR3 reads TGTGCCAGCAGCGCCGGGACTACCGCCTCCTACGAGCAGTACTTC. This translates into CASSAGTTASYEQYF.

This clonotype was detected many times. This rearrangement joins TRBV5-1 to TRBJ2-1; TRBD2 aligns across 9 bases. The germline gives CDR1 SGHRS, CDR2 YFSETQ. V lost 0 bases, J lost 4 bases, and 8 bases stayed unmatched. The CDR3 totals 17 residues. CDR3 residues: CASSLALAGESYNEQFF. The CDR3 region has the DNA TGCGCCAGCAGCTTGGCCTTAGCGGGGGAGTCATACAATGAGCAGTTCTTC.

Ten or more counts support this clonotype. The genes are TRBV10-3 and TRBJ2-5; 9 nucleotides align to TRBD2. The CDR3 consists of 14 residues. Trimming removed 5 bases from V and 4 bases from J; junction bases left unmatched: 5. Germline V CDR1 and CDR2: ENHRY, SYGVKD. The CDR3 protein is CAISTGTSSETQYF. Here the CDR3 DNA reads TGTGCCATCAGTACCGGGACTAGCTCAGAGACCCAGTACTTC.

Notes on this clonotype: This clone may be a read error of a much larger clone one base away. Here the CDR3 DNA reads TGTGCCAGCAACGGCAGGACCCACGAGCAGTACTTC. It specifies CASNGRTHEQYF. The rearrangement joins TRBV11-2 to TRBJ2-7; D gene ambiguous. Germline CDR1 reads SGHAT; CDR2 reads FQNNGV. Trimming shortened V by 7 bases and J by 5 bases, and 12 bases separated the two germline ends. The CDR3 has 12 residues.

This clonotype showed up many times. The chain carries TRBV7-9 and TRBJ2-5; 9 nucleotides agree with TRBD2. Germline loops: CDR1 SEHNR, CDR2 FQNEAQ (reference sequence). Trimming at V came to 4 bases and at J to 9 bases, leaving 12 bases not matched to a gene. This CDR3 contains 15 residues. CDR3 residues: CASSSPPSGVWAQYF. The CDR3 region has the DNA TGTGCCAGCAGCTCCCCCCCTAGCGGGGTCTGGGCCCAGTACTTC.